The rows below give T cell receptor beta chains drawn from one sample of a study of blood T cell repertoires in COVID-19. TCRdb's copy holds only in-frame clones and misses some; the assay was immunoSEQ multiplex PCR. The sample records about 73,000 clones, 82% being singletons. Sequenced sample: peripheral blood. All receptors derive from a woman aged 60 to 75 with acute or convalescent COVID-19. CDR3s include the opening cysteine and the closing phenylalanine or tryptophan. The D gene is left open where the match is weak. The size of a clone is reported for some rows only, either as once, few or many, or as a class for expanded clones.

V: TRBV2
size: many
J: TRBJ2-7
D: TRBD1
CDR3: CASSEQGAGYEQYF
DNA: TGTGCCAGCAGTGAGCAGGGGGCAGGCTACGAGCAGTACTTC

V: TRBV6-2/TRBV6-3
size: -
J: TRBJ1-2
D: -
CDR3: CASSDPAVLILYGYTF
DNA: TGTGCCAGCAGTGACCCGGCGGTCTTAATCCTCTATGGCTACACCTTC

V: TRBV7-2
size: -
J: TRBJ1-2
D: -
CDR3: CASSLNGGAHTAGYTF
DNA: TGTGCCAGCAGCTTAAATGGAGGGGCCCATACTGCTGGCTACACCTTC

V: TRBV6-5
size: -
J: TRBJ1-1
D: -
CDR3: CASRPDPGHNTEAFF
DNA: TGTGCCAGCAGGCCCGATCCGGGACATAACACTGAAGCTTTCTTT

V: TRBV7-9
size: -
J: TRBJ1-1
D: TRBD1
CDR3: CASSRTGGKTEAFF
DNA: TGTGCCAGCAGCCGGACAGGGGGAAAAACTGAAGCTTTCTTT

V: TRBV7-2
size: once
J: TRBJ1-2
D: TRBD1
CDR3: CASSKGQGYGYTF
DNA: TGTGCCAGCAGCAAGGGACAGGGCTATGGCTACACCTTC

V: TRBV2
size: -
J: TRBJ2-7
D: -
CDR3: CASSRQSYEQYF
DNA: TGTGCCAGCAGTAGACAGAGCTACGAGCAGTACTTC

V: TRBV12-2
size: -
J: TRBJ2-5
D: -
CDR3: CASRLAPGLAGGETQYF
DNA: TGTGCAAGTCGCTTAGCGCCGGGACTAGCGGGGGGAGAGACCCAGTACTTC

V: TRBV5-1
size: -
J: TRBJ2-2
D: -
CDR3: CASSIRSNTGELFF
DNA: TGCGCCAGCAGTATCCGGTCGAACACCGGGGAGCTGTTTTTT

V: TRBV11-2
size: -
J: TRBJ2-1
D: -
CDR3: CASSSVTIRHSYNEQFF
DNA: TGTGCCAGCAGCTCCGTGACTATTCGACACTCCTACAATGAGCAGTTCTTC

V: TRBV3-1/TRBV3-2
size: -
J: TRBJ2-7
D: TRBD1
CDR3: CASSHPGQASYEQYF
DNA: TGTGCCAGCAGCCATCCGGGACAGGCGTCCTACGAGCAGTACTTC

V: TRBV28
size: -
J: TRBJ1-6
D: TRBD1
CDR3: CASTPGQVYNSPLHF
DNA: TGTGCCAGCACCCCGGGACAGGTATATAATTCACCCCTCCACTTT

V: TRBV23-1
size: -
J: TRBJ1-4
D: -
CDR3: CASSPSRRGGVAGRFF
DNA: TGCGCCAGCAGTCCATCACGTCGCGGGGGAGTCGCAGGGCGATTTTTT

V: TRBV10-3
size: -
J: TRBJ2-3
D: -
CDR3: CAISESGGASTDTQYF
DNA: TGTGCCATCAGTGAGTCGGGCGGGGCTAGCACAGATACGCAGTATTTT

V: TRBV28
size: -
J: TRBJ2-1
D: TRBD1
CDR3: CASSLRGTGRNEQFF
DNA: TGTGCCAGCAGTTTAAGGGGGACAGGGCGCAATGAGCAGTTCTTC

V: TRBV4-1
size: -
J: TRBJ1-6
D: -
CDR3: CASSQIREYNSPLHF
DNA: TGCGCCAGCAGCCAAATCCGGGAGTATAATTCACCCCTCCACTTT

V: TRBV10-2
size: -
J: TRBJ2-5
D: TRBD2
CDR3: CASSDPGLAGGGAQYF
DNA: TGCGCCAGCAGTGACCCGGGACTAGCGGGCGGCGGGGCCCAGTACTTC

V: TRBV6-5
size: few
J: TRBJ2-7
D: -
CDR3: CASQTGFGHEQYF
DNA: TGTGCCAGCCAGACAGGCTTTGGCCACGAGCAGTACTTC

V: TRBV30
size: -
J: TRBJ1-3
D: TRBD1
CDR3: CACDRAASGNTIYF
DNA: TGTGCCTGTGACAGGGCCGCCTCTGGAAACACCATATATTTT

V: TRBV10-2
size: -
J: TRBJ2-5
D: -
CDR3: CASSWSRGETQYF
DNA: TGCGCCAGCAGTTGGTCCCGAGGGGAGACCCAGTACTTC

V: TRBV11-3
size: -
J: TRBJ2-1
D: TRBD2
CDR3: CASSSTGTRGNEQFF
DNA: TGTGCCAGCAGTTCCACCGGGACTAGGGGCAATGAGCAGTTCTTC

V: TRBV27
size: few
J: TRBJ1-5
D: -
CDR3: CASSLFGVSGGSIQPQHF
DNA: TGTGCCAGCAGTCTCTTCGGTGTATCGGGAGGGTCGATTCAGCCCCAGCATTTT

V: TRBV6-5
size: -
J: TRBJ1-2
D: TRBD1
CDR3: CASSFGTGGFYGYTF
DNA: TGTGCCAGCAGTTTCGGGACAGGAGGATTCTATGGCTACACCTTC

V: TRBV11-2
size: -
J: TRBJ2-7
D: TRBD1
CDR3: CASSRGQGGYEQYF
DNA: TGTGCCAGCAGCCGTGGACAGGGCGGCTACGAGCAGTACTTC

V: TRBV5-1
size: -
J: TRBJ1-4
D: TRBD1
CDR3: CASSFITGGLNEKLFF
DNA: TGCGCCAGCAGCTTTATCACAGGGGGCTTAAATGAAAAACTGTTTTTT

V: TRBV5-1
size: -
J: TRBJ2-6
D: TRBD1
CDR3: CASNDRGSGANVLTF
DNA: TGCGCCAGCAACGACAGGGGGTCTGGGGCCAACGTCCTGACTTTC

V: TRBV7-8
size: -
J: TRBJ2-3
D: TRBD2
CDR3: CASERGHTDTQYF
DNA: TGTGCCAGCGAGCGGGGCCACACAGATACGCAGTATTTT

V: TRBV6-6
size: -
J: TRBJ2-4
D: -
CDR3: CASTKGDPAKNIQYF
DNA: TGTGCCAGCACGAAGGGGGACCCAGCCAAAAACATTCAGTACTTC

V: TRBV3-1/TRBV3-2
size: -
J: TRBJ2-2
D: -
CDR3: CASSHGRGAELFF
DNA: TGTGCCAGCAGCCATGGAAGGGGCGCGGAGCTGTTTTTT

V: TRBV11-2
size: -
J: TRBJ2-7
D: -
CDR3: CASSLEPGASYEQYF
DNA: TGTGCCAGCAGCTTAGAACCTGGAGCCTCCTACGAGCAGTACTTC

V: TRBV19
size: -
J: TRBJ1-6
D: TRBD1
CDR3: CASNEGAYNSPLHF
DNA: TGTGCCAGTAATGAGGGGGCTTATAATTCACCCCTCCACTTT

V: TRBV24-1
size: -
J: TRBJ2-7
D: TRBD1
CDR3: CATSDGVGQGKVEQYF
DNA: TGTGCCACCAGTGATGGGGTGGGACAGGGGAAGGTCGAGCAGTACTTC

V: TRBV19
size: once
J: TRBJ2-5
D: TRBD1
CDR3: CASSIGWAGGGGEIQYF
DNA: TGTGCCAGTAGTATAGGTTGGGCAGGGGGCGGCGGAGAGATCCAGTACTTC

V: TRBV5-6
size: -
J: TRBJ1-3
D: -
CDR3: CASSLEAGNTIYF
DNA: TGTGCCAGCAGCTTGGAAGCGGGAAACACCATATATTTT

V: TRBV24-1
size: -
J: TRBJ2-6
D: TRBD1
CDR3: CATSTGGSGANVLTF
DNA: TGTGCCACCAGCACAGGGGGCTCTGGGGCCAACGTCCTGACTTTC

V: TRBV2
size: -
J: TRBJ1-5
D: TRBD1
CDR3: CASNKGQSNQPQHF
DNA: TGTGCCAGCAATAAGGGACAGAGCAATCAGCCCCAGCATTTT

V: TRBV5-1
size: -
J: TRBJ1-1
D: TRBD1
CDR3: CASSPDRPLNTEAFF
DNA: TGCGCCAGCAGTCCGGACAGGCCACTGAACACTGAAGCTTTCTTT

V: TRBV28
size: -
J: TRBJ1-4
D: TRBD1
CDR3: CASSPGTGNEKLFF
DNA: TGTGCCAGCAGTCCCGGGACAGGGAATGAAAAACTGTTTTTT

V: TRBV15
size: -
J: TRBJ2-1
D: -
CDR3: CATSRAIGDYNEQFF
DNA: TGTGCCACCAGCAGAGCAATCGGGGATTACAATGAGCAGTTCTTC

V: TRBV12-2
size: once
J: TRBJ2-5
D: -
CDR3: CASRKQGSETQYF
DNA: TGTGCAAGTCGAAAACAGGGGTCAGAGACCCAGTACTTC

V: TRBV7-2
size: once
J: TRBJ2-3
D: -
CDR3: CASSAARGGGTDTQYF
DNA: TGTGCCAGCAGCGCAGCCAGGGGTGGGGGCACAGATACGCAGTATTTT

V: TRBV4-1
size: -
J: TRBJ1-1
D: -
CDR3: CASSLLPGEGVDTEAFF
DNA: TGCGCCAGCAGCCTTCTCCCGGGGGAGGGGGTAGATACTGAAGCTTTCTTT

V: TRBV6-5
size: once
J: TRBJ1-1
D: TRBD1
CDR3: CASRDRLNTEAFF
DNA: TGTGCCAGTAGGGACAGATTGAACACTGAAGCTTTCTTT

V: TRBV23-1
size: -
J: TRBJ2-7
D: -
CDR3: CASYTDYPKFYEQYF
DNA: TGCGCCAGCTATACCGACTACCCCAAATTCTACGAGCAGTACTTC

V: TRBV5-6
size: -
J: TRBJ1-6
D: -
CDR3: CASSFNRFASPLHF
DNA: TGTGCCAGCAGCTTTAACAGGTTTGCATCACCCCTCCACTTT

V: TRBV6-4
size: -
J: TRBJ1-5
D: -
CDR3: CASSYQPGNNQPQHF
DNA: TGTGCCAGCAGTTACCAGCCCGGGAACAATCAGCCCCAGCATTTT

V: TRBV3-1/TRBV3-2
size: -
J: TRBJ2-1
D: -
CDR3: CASSLRTSYNEQFF
DNA: TGTGCCAGCAGCCTTAGAACCTCCTACAATGAGCAGTTCTTC

V: TRBV12-2
size: -
J: TRBJ2-7
D: -
CDR3: CAASLLTSGLFEQYF
DNA: TGTGCGGCCTCGCTTTTAACTAGCGGCCTATTTGAGCAGTACTTC

V: TRBV5-1
size: -
J: TRBJ1-2
D: TRBD1
CDR3: CASSLGLPTGGSYGYTF
DNA: TGCGCCAGCAGCTTGGGCCTACCTACAGGGGGCAGCTATGGCTACACCTTC

V: TRBV18
size: -
J: TRBJ1-4
D: -
CDR3: CASSGDIEEKLFF
DNA: TGTGCCAGCTCAGGGGACATAGAGGAAAAACTGTTTTTT

V: TRBV5-1
size: -
J: TRBJ1-6
D: TRBD1
CDR3: CASSSGQGQNSPLHF
DNA: TGCGCCAGCAGCTCTGGACAGGGGCAGAATTCACCCCTCCACTTT

V: TRBV5-1
size: -
J: TRBJ1-1
D: -
CDR3: CASSLGGQSNTEAFF
DNA: TGCGCCAGCAGCTTAGGCGGACAGTCGAACACTGAAGCTTTCTTT

V: TRBV6-5
size: -
J: TRBJ1-1
D: -
CDR3: CASSYSEMNTEAFF
DNA: TGTGCCAGCAGTTACTCGGAGATGAACACTGAAGCTTTCTTT

V: TRBV29-1
size: -
J: TRBJ1-1
D: -
CDR3: CSVRSSGTEAFF
DNA: TGCAGCGTTAGATCTTCGGGCACTGAAGCTTTCTTT

V: TRBV5-6
size: -
J: TRBJ1-6
D: TRBD1
CDR3: CASSPLDRDYSPLHF
DNA: TGTGCCAGCAGCCCATTGGACAGGGATTATTCACCCCTCCACTTT

V: TRBV20-1
size: -
J: TRBJ1-1
D: -
CDR3: CSARGSTEAFF
DNA: TGCAGTGCCCGGGGTAGTACTGAAGCTTTCTTT

V: TRBV5-1
size: -
J: TRBJ1-1
D: -
CDR3: CASSLAGNTREAFF
DNA: TGCGCCAGCAGCTTAGCAGGGAATACGAGAGAAGCTTTCTTT

V: TRBV5-6
size: -
J: TRBJ1-6
D: TRBD1
CDR3: CASSSRTGSYFFHF
DNA: TGTGCCAGCAGCTCGCGGACAGGTTCTTATTTTTTCCACTTT

V: TRBV15
size: -
J: TRBJ2-7
D: -
CDR3: CATRGQTGYEQYF
DNA: TGTGCCACCAGAGGACAAACGGGCTACGAGCAGTACTTC